The present T cell receptor (beta chain) was sequenced within a study of T cell repertoires in cytomegalovirus infection. Study context: Recently described HLA-C-restricted plus well-studied HLA-B-restricted CMV epitopes were used.

The J segment lost 8 bases and the V segment lost 5 bases, leaving 5 bases of the junction unmatched. This CDR3 contains 13 residues. Germline V CDR1 and CDR2: MNHNS, SASEGT. TCRdb independently ran MiXCR on the reads; one entry per CDR3 protein. The sample lists 700,000 to 900,000 distinct CDR3 sequences, about 29% occurring once. A remark on this clonotype: Its antigen is unidentified.

This sequence joins TRBV6-1 and TRBJ2-1, with 8 bases lining up with TRBD2. The input for sequencing was cultured CD8+ T cells from PBMCs, taken from culture after CMV antigen stimulation. The sequence was obtained from a human donor in good health (CMV status not recorded). Some clones in this sample may be carry-over from other donors' samples. The CDR3 region is CASSPGLVDEQFF. CDR3 coding DNA: TGTGCCAGCAGTCCGGGACTAGTGGATGAGCAGTTCTTC.